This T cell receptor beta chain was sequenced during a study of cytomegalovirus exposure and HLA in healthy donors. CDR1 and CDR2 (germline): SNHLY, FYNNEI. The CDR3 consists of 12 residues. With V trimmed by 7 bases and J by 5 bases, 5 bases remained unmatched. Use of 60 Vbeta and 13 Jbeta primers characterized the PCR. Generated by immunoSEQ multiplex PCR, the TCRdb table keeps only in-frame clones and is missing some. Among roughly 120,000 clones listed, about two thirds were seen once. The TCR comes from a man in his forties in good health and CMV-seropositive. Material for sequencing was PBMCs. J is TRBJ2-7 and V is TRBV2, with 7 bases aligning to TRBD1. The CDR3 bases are TGTGCCAGCACCGCCGACAGGGACGAGCAGTACTTC. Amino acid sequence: CASTADRDEQYF.